These 18 T cell receptor beta chains came from one sample sequenced in a study of shared clonotypes between healthy human individuals. Profiling relied on immunoSEQ multiplex PCR, and the TCRdb table lists in-frame clones only, not all of them. In the table there are about 2.4 million clones, 85% to 95% of which are singletons. The sample consisted of naive CD4+ T cells sorted from blood. Regarding subset: CD45RA+ positively selected. All receptors derive from a man between 18 and 35 years old in good health.

The chain is built from TRBV5-4 and TRBJ2-5, with D possibly being TRBD1 (6 bases). CDR1 and CDR2 (germline): SGHNT, YYREEE (reference sequence). The CDR3 consists of 15 residues. The ends were cut back, 7 bases at V and 5 bases at J, with 21 bases in the middle. CDR3: CASADRASQGETQYF. The CDR3 coding sequence is TGTGCCAGCGCCGACCGAGCCTCCCAGGGGGAGACCCAGTACTTC.

The rearrangement joins TRBV11-3 to TRBJ2-1; TRBD2 agrees at 8 bases. V shed 0 bases, J shed 5 bases, and the junction held 12 bases outside the gene matches. The CDR3 totals 18 residues. Germline CDR1 reads SGHNT; CDR2 reads YENEEA. CDR3 in amino acids: CASSLDRHGGGRDNEQFF. CDR3 nucleotide sequence: TGTGCCAGCAGCTTAGATAGGCATGGCGGGGGGAGGGACAATGAGCAGTTCTTC. Variable domain in full (rest from reference TRBV11-3 and TRBJ2-1): EAGVVQSPRYKIIEKKQPVAFWCNPISGHNTLYWYLQNLGQGPELLIRYENEEAVDDSQLPKDRFSAERLKGVDSTLKIQPAELGDSAVYLCASSLDRHGGGRDNEQFFGPGTRLTVL.

V usage is TRBV7-2 and J usage is TRBJ1-6; 9 bases align to TRBD1. This CDR3 contains 15 residues. The germline CDR1 and CDR2 sequences are SGHTA and FQGNSA. The V and J ends lost 3 bases and 6 bases, in that order; junction bases with no gene match: 3. CDR3 DNA sequence: TGTGCCAGCAGCTTCACAGGGGGCGGTAATTCACCCCTCCACTTT. The encoded protein is CASSFTGGGNSPLHF.

This clone was found a few times. The J gene is TRBJ1-5, the V gene TRBV10-1, with 8 bases matching TRBD1. Losses at the gene ends were 4 bases for V and 3 bases for J; bases not matched to a gene: 11. The CDR3 contains 17 residues. Germline assignment: CDR1 WNHNN and CDR2 SYGVQD (reference sequence). The CDR3 region is CASSVPVGTGANQPQHF. The CDR3 nucleotides are TGCGCCAGCAGTGTCCCCGTTGGGACAGGTGCCAATCAGCCCCAGCATTTT.

The chain uses TRBV5-1 and TRBJ1-2, with TRBD1 identical over 10 bases. The CDR3 is made up of 15 amino acids. Trimming removed 4 bases from V and 5 bases from J; junction bases left unmatched: 8. Per germline, CDR1 SGHRS and CDR2 YFSETQ. As DNA, the CDR3 is TGCGCCAGCAGCGTTACAGCGGGACAGGGGTATGGCTACACCTTC. Protein: CASSVTAGQGYGYTF.

With regard to this clone: The sample contains more than one DNA sequence encoding this CDR3. This chain joins TRBV6-5 and TRBJ2-7; 7 bases map to TRBD2. The CDR3 sequence is 13 residues long. The V and J ends lost 6 bases and 0 bases, in that order; junction bases with no gene match: 2. Looked up from germline, CDR1 is MNHEY and CDR2 is SVGAGI. For the CDR3, the DNA is TGTGCCAGCAGGCGCGGGAGCTCCTACGAGCAGTACTTC. As protein: CASRRGSSYEQYF.

V and J are TRBV5-4 and TRBJ2-3; D may be TRBD2 (5 bases). The germline gives CDR1 SGHNT, CDR2 YYREEE (reference sequence). V lost 4 bases and J 0 bases, leaving 15 bases between the germline ends. This CDR3 comprises 16 residues. CDR3 protein: CASSGPGSASTDTQYF. CDR3 nucleotide sequence: TGTGCCAGCAGCGGCCCGGGGTCCGCTAGCACAGATACGCAGTATTTT.

The gene calls are TRBV7-2 and TRBJ1-1, with 8 bases that match TRBD1. Germline assignment: CDR1 SGHTA and CDR2 FQGNSA. The ends lost 5 bases at V and 6 bases at J; junction bases unmatched: 8. The CDR3 runs 14 residues. In nucleotides, the CDR3 is TGTGCCAGCAGCACAGGGGGGAAGGTTGCTGAAGCTTTCTTT. This gives the protein CASSTGGKVAEAFF.

In this sample, this clone turned up once. V is TRBV5-1 and J is TRBJ2-1, with 7 bases aligning to TRBD2. The CDR3 covers 16 residues. In germline, CDR1 is SGHRS, CDR2 YFSETQ. V shed 1 base and J 4 bases; nucleotides not matched to a gene: 8. DNA of the CDR3: TGCGCCAGCAGCTTGCAAGGACTAGACGCTTACAATGAGCAGTTCTTC. The encoded protein is CASSLQGLDAYNEQFF.

The rearrangement links TRBV4-3 to TRBJ2-7; TRBD2 aligns across 13 bases. V lost 4 bases and J lost 2; bases outside the gene matches: 5. This CDR3 contains 16 residues. CDR1 is LGHNA, CDR2 YSLEER, per germline. CDR3 region: CASSRTSGSTPYEQYF. The CDR3 bases are TGCGCCAGCAGCCGGACTAGCGGGAGTACCCCCTACGAGCAGTACTTC.

The rearrangement links TRBV7-2 to TRBJ2-2; TRBD1 might be the D (5 bases). Germline V gene sequence: CDR1 SGHTA, CDR2 FQGNSA. Between the trimmed V and J ends, which lost 2 bases and 5 bases, there was a span of 12 bases. The CDR3 runs to 15 residues. This CDR3 reads CASSLRTRITGELFF. The CDR3 coding sequence is TGTGCCAGCAGCTTAAGGACAAGAATTACCGGGGAGCTGTTTTTT.

The chain joins TRBV5-4 to TRBJ2-1; no reliable D call. From germline, CDR1 is SGHNT and CDR2 YYREEE (reference sequence). Trimming removed 5 bases from V and 5 bases from J, with 17 bases in between. CDR3 length: 15 amino acids. The DNA of the CDR3 is TGTGCCAGCAGTCACCCGACGGTAGCAAACAATGAGCAGTTCTTC. This codes for CASSHPTVANNEQFF.

This chain links TRBV19 with TRBJ2-1, with TRBD1 identical over 7 bases. The CDR3 runs to 15 residues. Germline-derived CDR1 and CDR2 are LNHDA and SQIVND (reference sequence). V dropped 6 bases and J dropped 8; count of bases not matched to a gene: 13. For the CDR3, the DNA is TGTGCCAGTAGGCAAGGGACAGTCATCTCTCATGAGCAGTTCTTC. It codes for CASRQGTVISHEQFF.

The chain has TRBV4-1 and TRBJ2-1, with 10 bases lining up with TRBD2. There are 17 residues in the CDR3. J was trimmed by 13 bases and V by 0 bases; bases with no gene match: 15. CDR1 is MGHRA, CDR2 YSYEKL, per germline. CDR3 sequence reads: CASSQDQAGGLRGSQFF. DNA of the CDR3: TGCGCCAGCAGCCAAGACCAAGCGGGGGGGCTCCGAGGTTCCCAGTTCTTC.

Note on this clone: Other DNA sequences in this sample translate to the same CDR3. This rearrangement joins TRBV4-1 to TRBJ2-5; TRBD2 agrees at 7 bases. V was clipped by 2 bases and J by 2 bases; unmatched bases: 5. Per germline, CDR1 MGHRA and CDR2 YSYEKL. CDR3 length equals 15 residues. The DNA for the CDR3 is TGCGCCAGCAGCCAAATGTCCGGGGGGCAAGAGACCCAGTACTTC. Amino acid sequence: CASSQMSGGQETQYF.

The chain combines TRBV7-8 with TRBJ2-3; D might be TRBD2 (6 bases). Germline V gives CDR1 SGHVS, CDR2 FQNEAQ. CDR3 length: 18 residues. V was trimmed by 5 bases and J by 0 bases, leaving 21 bases between them. The CDR3 DNA sequence: TGTGCCAGCAGCCGTTATATAGGAGGGGTCCCAAGCACAGATACGCAGTATTTT. Protein: CASSRYIGGVPSTDTQYF.

This chain connects TRBV11-3 to TRBJ2-2; D may match TRBD1 or TRBD2 (5 bases each). The germline CDR1 and CDR2 sequences are SGHNT and YENEEA. This CDR3 is 16 amino acids long. Trimming pared 5 bases from V and 0 bases from J, leaving 13 bases between. CDR3 loop: CASSPGRNANTGELFF. The CDR3, as DNA: TGTGCCAGCAGCCCGGGACGGAACGCGAACACCGGGGAGCTGTTTTTT.

This clone was detected a few times. The chain recombines TRBV7-9 with TRBJ1-1; D ambiguous. The CDR3 has 12 residues. Germline CDR1 and CDR2: SEHNR and FQNEAQ (reference sequence). The V end was cut by 6 bases, the J end by 3 bases, with 8 bases between. The CDR3 DNA is TGTGCCAGCAGTTGGGATTACACTGAAGCTTTCTTT. Translated: CASSWDYTEAFF.